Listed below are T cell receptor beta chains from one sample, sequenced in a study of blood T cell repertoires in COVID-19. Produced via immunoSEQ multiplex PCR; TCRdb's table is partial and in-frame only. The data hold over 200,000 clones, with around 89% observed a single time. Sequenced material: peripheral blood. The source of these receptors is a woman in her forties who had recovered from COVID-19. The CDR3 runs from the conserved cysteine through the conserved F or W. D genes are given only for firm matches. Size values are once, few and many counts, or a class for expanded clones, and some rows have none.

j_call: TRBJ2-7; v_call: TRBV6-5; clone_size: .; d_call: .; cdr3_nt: TGTGCCGGCTCGACGGGGAGAGAGCAGTACTTC; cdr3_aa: CAGSTGREQYF
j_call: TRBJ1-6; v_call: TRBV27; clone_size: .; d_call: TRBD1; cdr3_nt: TGTGCCAGCAGCCGGGACAGGAGCTCCTATAATTCACCCCTCCACTTT; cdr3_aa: CASSRDRSSYNSPLHF
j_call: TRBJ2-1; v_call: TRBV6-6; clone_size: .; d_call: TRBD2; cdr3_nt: TGTGCCAGCAGTCCCCGTGGACTAGCGGGAGGGCTCTACAATGAGCAGTTCTTC; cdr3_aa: CASSPRGLAGGLYNEQFF
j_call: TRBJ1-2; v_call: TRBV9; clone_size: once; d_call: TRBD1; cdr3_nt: TGTGCCAGCAGCGTAGTTGCCAGGGGGACCTATGGCTACACCTTC; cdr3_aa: CASSVVARGTYGYTF
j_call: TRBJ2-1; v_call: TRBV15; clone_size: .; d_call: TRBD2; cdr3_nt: TGTGCCACCAGCAGAGATGGTGCGGGAGGCTACAATGAGCAGTTCTTC; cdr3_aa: CATSRDGAGGYNEQFF
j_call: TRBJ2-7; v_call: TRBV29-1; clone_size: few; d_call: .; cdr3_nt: TGCAGCGCCTCCGTAGGGGCAGGGTCCTACGAGCAGTACTTC; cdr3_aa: CSASVGAGSYEQYF
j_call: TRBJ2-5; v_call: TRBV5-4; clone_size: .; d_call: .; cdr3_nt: TGTGCCAGCAGCTTGTTCAGGGGCGAGGGAGAGACCCAGTACTTC; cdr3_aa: CASSLFRGEGETQYF
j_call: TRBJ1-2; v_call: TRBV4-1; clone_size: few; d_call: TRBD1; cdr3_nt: TGCGCCAGCAGGCTTAGAAGCCCCCAGGGGGTAGGAGGCTACACCTTC; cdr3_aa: CASRLRSPQGVGGYTF
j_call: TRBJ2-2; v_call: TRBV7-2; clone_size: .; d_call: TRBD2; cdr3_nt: TGTGCCAGCAGCCCCGACGGCGGGAGGGTCGGGGAGCTGTTTTTT; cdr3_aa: CASSPDGGRVGELFF
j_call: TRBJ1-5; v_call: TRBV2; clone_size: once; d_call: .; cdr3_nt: TGTGCCAGCGGCCAGCCCCAGCATTTT; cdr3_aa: CASGQPQHF
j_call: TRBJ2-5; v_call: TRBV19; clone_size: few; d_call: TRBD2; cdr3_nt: TGTGCCAGTAGTATCCCGGGAGGGCGGGAGACCCAGTACTTC; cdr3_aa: CASSIPGGRETQYF
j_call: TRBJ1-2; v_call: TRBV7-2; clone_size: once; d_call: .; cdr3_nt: TGTGCCAGCAGCCCCAACCCTCTAGGCTATGGCTACACCTTC; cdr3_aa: CASSPNPLGYGYTF
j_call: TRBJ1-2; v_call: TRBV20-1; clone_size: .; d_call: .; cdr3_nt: TGCAGTGCTAGCGATGGGCATGGCTACACCTTC; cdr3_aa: CSASDGHGYTF
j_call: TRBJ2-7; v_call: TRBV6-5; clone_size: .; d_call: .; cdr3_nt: TGTGCCAGCAGTTACTCTGGCAGCTACGAGCAGTACTTC; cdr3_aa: CASSYSGSYEQYF
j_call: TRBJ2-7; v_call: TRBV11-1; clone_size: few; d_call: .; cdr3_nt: TGTGCCAGCAGCTTAGGTGGCAGGGGAGCCCACGAGCAGTACTTC; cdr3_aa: CASSLGGRGAHEQYF
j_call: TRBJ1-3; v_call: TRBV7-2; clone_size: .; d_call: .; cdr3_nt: TGTGCCAGCAGCTTAGCCCGGGTGCGCTCTGGAAACACCATATATTTT; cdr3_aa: CASSLARVRSGNTIYF
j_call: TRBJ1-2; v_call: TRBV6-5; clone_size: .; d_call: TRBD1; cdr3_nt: TGTGCCAGCAGGTCCGGACAGGGCGGTGACTATGGCTACACCTTC; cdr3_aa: CASRSGQGGDYGYTF